This T cell receptor (beta chain) was profiled in a study of CD8 T cells in Susac syndrome. About this clonotype: Its antigen is not known.

An amount of RNA that ranged from roughly 0.5 to 1 ug was reverse transcribed with random hexamers. Amplification of TCR beta CDR3 by immunoSEQ multiplex PCR spanned 54 Vbeta and 13 Jbeta. TCRdb itself ran the immunoSEQ multiplex PCR reads through MiXCR, one entry per CDR3 protein. The sample has about 160,000 distinct CDR3 sequences; 92% are singletons. Study-level results: As the study acknowledged, the number of individuals in its TCR sequencing and HLA analysis was relatively small.

Negative isolation was applied to CD8+ and CD4+ T cells, and FACS enrichment was applied to TEMRA cells. The clonotype was recovered from a human donor in good health. Sample: CD4+ T cells from PBMCs.

Here the CDR3 reads CASSLGPSYEQYF. The CDR3 nucleotides read TGTGCCTCTTCTCTGGGACCAAGCTACGAGCAGTACTTC. The genes are TRBV30 and TRBJ2-7; D may match TRBD1 or TRBD2 (5 bases each). The CDR3 sequence is 13 residues long. Germline CDR1 GTSNPN, CDR2 SVGIG (reference sequence). Trimming removed 7 bases at V and 3 bases at J, with 16 bases between.